This T cell receptor beta chain was recorded in a study of T cells in Graves' hyperthyroidism and ophthalmopathy (dated by TCRdb to the late 2010s). With regard to the full study: Peripheral blood was collected at initial diagnosis, before any treatment. After blood sampling, hyperthyroidism patients were treated with methimazole at a starting dose of 30 mg daily, and ophthalmopathy patients were treated with high-dose intravenous methylprednisolone. To identify distinguishing TCR V-J signatures, a discovery cohort of 100 or so patients was used, comprising roughly 45 with Graves' ophthalmopathy and some 60 with stable Graves' hyperthyroidism. The 75 to 100 discovery patients were divided at random into training and test sets in a 7:3 ratio. Prospective prediction of ophthalmopathy was tested in an independent validation cohort of 18 to 20 hyperthyroidism patients and around 16 patients who later progressed to ophthalmopathy. The study also compared thyroid tissue and blood T-cell repertoires from a handful of Graves' hyperthyroidism patients. The paper describes TCR Vbeta CDR3 sequencing of some 130 peripheral blood samples, made up of 43 ophthalmopathy patients, roughly 75 hyperthyroidism patients and around 17 progressor patients. Study-wide findings and limitations: A 13 V-J signature model separated ophthalmopathy from stable hyperthyroidism, with roughly 88% sensitivity and 81% to 83% specificity in cross-validation and 80%/75% in testing. Most expanded thyroid clonotypes (frequency above 0.001) were also found in blood, which suggests that blood repertoires may mirror thyroid immune responses. No statistical method was used to set the sample size in advance, and investigators knew the group allocation. In validation, the model predicted progression to ophthalmopathy a median of roughly 6.5 months before onset, with approximately 71% sensitivity and 72.22% specificity.

In its sample, this clonotype was seen many times. No antigen is known for it. The input lacks base qualities; no much larger clone sits a single base away. The TCR beta CDR3 regions were amplified from RNA transcripts. The TCR CDR3 was subjected to a first round of RT-PCR using the HTBI primer set and the Qiagen OneStep RT-PCR kit. The libraries were constructed in a second round of multiplex PCR and then size-selected and purified. Paired-end sequencing of the libraries was performed with 100 bp reads on an Illumina HiSeq2000. On the study's bioinformatics: SOAPnuke was used to process the raw data, with reads discarded if the reads contained adapters or uncalled bases, had a mean Phred below 15, or lacked an exact constant-primer or identifier match. High-quality paired reads were merged using COPE v1.2.5, and each unique nucleotide sequence was defined as a clonotype. MiTCR v1.1 was used to align clonotypes to the IMGT TRBV, TRBD and TRBJ reference segments. The analysis included only V-J combinations with a frequency above 0.0001, which together covered roughly 99% of the repertoires. The TCS score was defined as F50 (clonal expansion) divided by E x V (chaos), with BLOSUM62-based TCRdist calculated between CDR3 peptides within each V-J. Welch's t-statistics and random forest reduced approximately 520 V-J features to 10 to 15, which were used in a naive Bayes classifier (R e1071). The similarity between thyroid and blood repertoires was quantified using the Morisita-Horn index. Using fastp at Q25 and MiXCR, TCRdb reprocessed the public reads and kept productive beta chains. Entries are consolidated by CDR3 protein sequence, retaining the most common genes and DNA. The V and J calls here are based on TCRdb, not the publication. This sample has around 56,000 distinct CDR3 sequences in its table, and roughly half of those were observed once. The top ten constitute approximately 3.6% of the sample.

Ophthalmopathy patients had moderately to severely active disease, with a Clinical Activity Score of 3 or more, a NOSPECS grade of 4 or more, and a disease duration of less than 3 months. Patients with uncontrolled infections, other autoimmune diseases, pregnancy or lactation were excluded. Diagnoses were established on the basis of clinical symptoms, serum thyroxine and TRAb, thyroid ultrasound, and orbital computed tomography. Ficoll-Paque density gradient centrifugation was used to isolate PBMCs from approximately 10 ml of fresh peripheral blood. Trizol reagent was used to extract total RNA, and RNA quality was then checked on an Agilent 2100 Bioanalyzer. This receptor was obtained from an older woman with Graves' ophthalmopathy. The specimen sequenced was blood.

This receptor carries the CDR3 CASRSGAYNEQFF. The base sequence is TGTGCCAGCAGATCGGGGGCCTACAATGAGCAGTTCTTC. Rearrangement joined TRBV28 to TRBJ2-1; D gene: possibly TRBD2, on 6 matching bases. The cysteine opens and the phenylalanine closes a CDR3 of 13 amino acids. Only CDR3 DNA is held: 39 bases, read in frame from base 1. V loses 6 bases, J loses 2 bases, and the germline ends lie 8 bases apart. Looking up the germline V gene yields CDR1 MDHEN and CDR2 SYDVKM.